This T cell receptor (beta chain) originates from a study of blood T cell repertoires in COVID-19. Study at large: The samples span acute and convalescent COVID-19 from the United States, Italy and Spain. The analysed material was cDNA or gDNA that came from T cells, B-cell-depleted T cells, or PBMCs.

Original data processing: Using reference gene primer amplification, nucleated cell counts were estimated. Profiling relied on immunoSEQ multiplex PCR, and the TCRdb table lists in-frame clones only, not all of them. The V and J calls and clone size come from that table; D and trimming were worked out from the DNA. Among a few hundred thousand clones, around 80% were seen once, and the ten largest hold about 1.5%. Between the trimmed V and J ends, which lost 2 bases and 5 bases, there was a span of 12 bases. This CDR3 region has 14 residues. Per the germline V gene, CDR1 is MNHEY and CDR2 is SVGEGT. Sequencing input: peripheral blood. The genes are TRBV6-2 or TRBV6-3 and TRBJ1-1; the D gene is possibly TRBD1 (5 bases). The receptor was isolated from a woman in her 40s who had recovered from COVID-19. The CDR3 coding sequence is TGTGCCAGCAGTTACCCCCTGGGGGGGACTGAAGCTTTCTTT. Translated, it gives CASSYPLGGTEAFF.